This record covers a single TCR beta chain. Produced via immunoSEQ multiplex PCR; TCRdb's table is partial and in-frame only. This table holds 95,000 or so clones, roughly 80% found once. Germline V gives CDR1 SGHAT, CDR2 FQNNGV. The CDR3 totals 13 residues. Trimming removed 1 base from V and 6 bases from J, with 9 bases in between. These data belong to a study of blood T cell repertoires in COVID-19. Specimen: peripheral blood. The receptor's source is a man older than 75 with active or convalescent COVID-19. This sequence joins TRBV11-2 and TRBJ1-1; D not certain. The CDR3, as DNA: TGTGCCAGCAGCTTAGTCTCACAGTCTGAAGCTTTCTTT. It specifies CASSLVSQSEAFF. Combining the CDR3 with reference TRBV11-2 and TRBJ1-1 gives the whole variable domain EAGVAQSPRYKIIEKRQSVAFWCNPISGHATLYWYQQILGQGPKLLIQFQNNGVVDDSQLPKDRFSAERLKGVDSTLKIQPAKLEDSAVYLCASSLVSQSEAFFGQGTRLTVV.